This T cell receptor beta chain was recorded in a study of T-cell memory formation after mild COVID-19. MiXCR was run by TCRdb on the 5' RACE reads, yielding one entry per CDR3 protein. This table holds 250,000 to 350,000 distinct CDR3 sequences, 13% to 15% found once. This clonotype was seen more than once but under ten times. Its antigen is unidentified. General observations from the study: Memory from before infection featured some responding clones, which suggests cross-reactive memory joined. The study found contracting CD4+ clones mainly in CM and EM and contracting CD8+ clones in EMRA.

J gave up 5 bases and V 1 base, and 4 bases lay outside the gene matches. The CDR3 runs to 14 residues. V and J are TRBV12-3 or TRBV12-4 and TRBJ2-7, with 8 bases lining up with TRBD1. This clonotype originated in a man aged 18 to 30 who had mild COVID-19 (a few samples of this study predate the infection). Cell type and time point are not known. The sample comprised PBMCs or a T cell subset sorted from them (not recorded which). The chain's CDR3 is CASSLGQGANEQYF. The DNA of the CDR3 is TGTGCCAGCAGTTTAGGGCAGGGGGCCAACGAGCAGTACTTC.